What follows is one T cell receptor beta chain and its context. These data belong to a study of blood T cell repertoires in COVID-19. As for the study in general: The samples span acute and convalescent COVID-19 from the United States, Italy and Spain.

Trimming cost V 6 bases and J 7 bases; bases outside gene matches: 12. The CDR3 length is 15 residues. CDR1 MDHEN and CDR2 SYDVKM come from the germline V gene. In the original processing: Amplifying reference gene primers gave estimates of nucleated cell counts. Sequencing used immunoSEQ multiplex PCR; TCRdb keeps in-frame clones, though not all of them. The V and J calls and clone size come from that table; D and trimming were worked out from the DNA. The table has some 150,000 clones, about nine tenths seen once. This chain joins TRBV28 and TRBJ2-7; 10 positions agree with TRBD1. The clonotype originates from a woman aged 60-75 years who had recovered from COVID-19. Specimen: peripheral blood. The CDR3 loop reads CASSQGGQGTMEQYF. The CDR3 DNA sequence: TGTGCCAGCAGCCAGGGGGGACAGGGGACCATGGAGCAGTACTTC. The whole variable domain, filled in from reference TRBV28 and TRBJ2-7, reads DVKVTQSSRYLVKRTGEKVFLECVQDMDHENMFWYRQDPGLGLRLIYFSYDVKMKEKGDIPEGYSVSREKKERFSLILESASTNQTSMYLCASSQGGQGTMEQYFGPGTRLTVT.